Sequencing of this TCR beta chain was carried out in a study of patients and donors after allogeneic stem cell transplantation. In TCRdb, the RT-PCR reads were re-called with MiXCR into one record per CDR3 protein. The sample consists of about 410,000 distinct CDR3 sequences, around 16% of them appearing once. Trimming left V 5 bases short and J 0 bases short, with 7 bases between. CDR3 size: 14 residues. Germline V gives CDR1 SGHVS, CDR2 FQNEAQ. This chain connects TRBV7-8 to TRBJ1-4; possibly TRBD1 for D (5 bases). The source of this sequence is a human donor who was either an allogeneic HSCT recipient or a stem cell or donor lymphocyte infusion donor (not recorded which). It is not recorded whose cells these are; they may come from a transplant donor. Material: blood, either unsorted or a sorted T cell fraction (not recorded which). The CDR3, as DNA: TGTGCCAGCAGCCCCAGGGCAACTAATGAAAAACTGTTTTTT. Translation gives CASSPRATNEKLFF.